Given below is one T cell receptor (beta chain) in context. The antigen is undetermined. The primer mix had 60 Vbeta and 13 Jbeta primers. The data were produced by immunoSEQ multiplex PCR, yet TCRdb's version contains in-frame clones alone and is incomplete. The sample records a few hundred thousand clones, roughly four fifths being singletons. These data come from a study of cytomegalovirus exposure and HLA in healthy donors. This CDR3 is built from 16 residues. Trimming took 6 bases from V and 5 from J; bases not matched to a gene: 14. Germline lookup yields CDR1 WSHSY and CDR2 SAAADI. Findings and caveats of the study: Among donors in an Asian-associated ancestry cluster, a later analysis reportedly found fewer N-insertions than the roughly 650-donor mean.

The source of this sequence is a woman between 55 and 75 years old in good health and CMV-seropositive. This chain uses TRBV10-2 with TRBJ2-5, with 8 bases lining up with TRBD1. The specimen sequenced was PBMCs. CDR3 in amino acids: CASRSTRTGSRETQYF. CDR3 DNA: TGCGCCAGCAGATCAACAAGGACAGGGTCAAGGGAGACCCAGTACTTC.